The 8 T cell receptor beta chains reported below all come from one sample, sequenced in a study of T cell responses to AZD1222 COVID-19 vaccine. The repertoire was sequenced with immunoSEQ multiplex PCR; TCRdb's copy has only in-frame clones and lacks some. The profile shows about 140,000 clones, over 85% of them singletons. This specimen consisted of peripheral blood, obtained on day 0 of AZD1222 vaccination. The receptors originated from an adult in good health.

V usage is TRBV5-1 and J usage is TRBJ1-1; 8 nucleotides line up with TRBD1. V lost 4 bases and J lost 8; bases outside the gene matches: 10. Germline CDR1 is SGHRS and CDR2 is YFSETQ. This CDR3 is built from 14 residues. The CDR3 loop is CASSPGQGLNEAFF. CDR3 nucleotide sequence: TGCGCCAGCAGCCCTGGACAGGGACTAAACGAAGCTTTCTTT.

This clone has a single count. The chain combines TRBV4-1 with TRBJ2-2; D may be TRBD1 (5 bases). Germline assignment: CDR1 MGHRA and CDR2 YSYEKL. Between the trimmed V and J ends, which lost 2 bases and 1 base, there was a span of 14 bases. This CDR3 is built from 17 residues. CDR3 sequence: CASSQISWGRNTGELFF. The CDR3 nucleotides read TGCGCCAGCAGCCAAATTAGTTGGGGCAGGAACACCGGGGAGCTGTTTTTT.

This clone was seen once. The chain uses TRBV18 and TRBJ1-3, with a possible D match to TRBD1 (5 bases). The V end was cut by 3 bases, the J end by 2 bases, with 8 bases between. The CDR3 runs 14 residues. CDR1 KGHSH and CDR2 LQKENI come from the germline V gene. The CDR3 is CASSPREAGNTIYF. DNA of the CDR3: TGTGCCAGCTCACCCAGGGAGGCTGGAAACACCATATATTTT.

This clone was detected once. The V and J genes are TRBV5-1 and TRBJ2-2; D unresolved. The CDR3 covers 15 residues. In germline, CDR1 is SGHRS, CDR2 YFSETQ. The V end lost 4 bases, the J end lost 2 bases, and 12 bases lay between the germline ends. Here the CDR3 DNA reads TGCGCCAGCAGCCCAAGTCGGTTAAACACCGGGGAGCTGTTTTTT. Translation gives CASSPSRLNTGELFF.

This clone showed up just once. V usage is TRBV5-1 and J usage is TRBJ1-2; 9 bases line up with TRBD1. The CDR3 totals 14 residues. With 4 bases clipped from V and 7 bases from J, the junction kept 8 bases outside the gene matches. Per the germline V gene, CDR1 is SGHRS and CDR2 is YFSETQ. CDR3 sequence reads: CASSPTGGAGGYTF. The CDR3 DNA reads TGCGCCAGCAGCCCGACAGGGGGGGCCGGTGGCTACACCTTC.

The chain uses TRBV18 and TRBJ2-5; D uncertain. The CDR3 has 16 residues. CDR1 is KGHSH and CDR2 is LQKENI in the germline V gene. Trimming took 0 bases from V and 2 from J, leaving 13 bases between them. The chain's CDR3 is CASSPPPWSGQETQYF. The CDR3 nucleotides are TGTGCCAGCTCACCACCGCCTTGGTCAGGACAAGAGACCCAGTACTTC. Filled out from reference TRBV18 and TRBJ2-5, the complete variable domain reads NAGVMQNPRHLVRRRGQEARLRCSPMKGHSHVYWYRQLPEEGLKFMVYLQKENIIDESGMPKERFSAEFPKEGPSILRIQQVVRGDSAAYFCASSPPPWSGQETQYFGPGTRLLVL.

This chain uses TRBV6-6 with TRBJ1-3, with 7 bases fitting TRBD1. Germline CDR1 is MNHNY and CDR2 is SVGAGI (reference sequence). The CDR3 spans 14 residues. After removal of 6 bases from V and 2 bases from J, the junction contained 4 bases not matched to a gene. CDR3 region: CASRAGTAGNTIYF. Here the CDR3 DNA reads TGTGCCAGCAGAGCCGGGACAGCTGGAAACACCATATATTTT.

This chain connects TRBV5-1 to TRBJ1-2; the D gene is possibly TRBD1 (5 bases). Germline assignment: CDR1 SGHRS and CDR2 YFSETQ. The V end was cut by 4 bases, the J end by 0 bases, with 10 bases between. The CDR3 length is 14 residues. As DNA, the CDR3 is TGCGCCAGCAGCCGAACAGGTGCTAACTATGGCTACACCTTC. It yields the protein CASSRTGANYGYTF.